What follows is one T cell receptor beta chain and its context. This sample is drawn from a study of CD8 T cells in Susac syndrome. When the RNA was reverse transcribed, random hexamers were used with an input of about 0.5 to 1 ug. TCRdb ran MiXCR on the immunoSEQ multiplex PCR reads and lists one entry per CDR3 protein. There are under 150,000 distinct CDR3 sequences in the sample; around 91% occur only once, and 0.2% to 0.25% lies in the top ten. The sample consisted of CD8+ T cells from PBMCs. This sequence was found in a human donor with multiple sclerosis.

CDR3 loop: CASSHRTADKGYNEQFF. DNA for the CDR3: TGCGCCAGCAGCCACCGGACTGCCGACAAGGGCTACAATGAGCAGTTCTTC. V is TRBV4-3 and J is TRBJ2-1, with TRBD2 as a possible D gene (5 bases). Trimming pared 3 bases from V and 3 bases from J, leaving 18 bases between. The V gene's germline CDR1 is LGHNA and CDR2 YSLEER. The CDR3 length is 17 residues.